The 4 T cell receptor beta chains below all came from one sample that was sequenced in a study of blood T cells in healthy people across ages. The use of a sample-barcoded 5' primer and a J-beta primer mix characterized a second PCR of roughly 7 to 11 cycles. A single record per CDR3 protein comes from TCRdb applying MiXCR to the 5' RACE reads. The table includes around 800,000 distinct CDR3 sequences, about 62% detected once. Sequencing input: blood. These receptors were taken from a man aged 30 to 39 in good health.

The gene calls are TRBV18 and TRBJ2-3; no definite D call. V lost 6 bases to trimming and J lost 2 bases, with 15 bases between them. Germline-derived CDR1 and CDR2 are KGHSH and LQKENI. CDR3 length equals 15 residues. CDR3 residues: CASSFGRILTDTQYF. CDR3 nucleotides: TGTGCCAGCTCCTTCGGACGTATACTCACAGATACGCAGTATTTT.

The rearrangement uses TRBV3-1 and TRBJ1-4; D gene unclear. V gave up 1 base and J gave up 7 bases, with 10 bases separating them. CDR3 size: 14 residues. CDR1 LGHDT and CDR2 YNNKEL come from the germline V gene (reference sequence). The CDR3 nucleotides are TGTGCCAGCAGCCAAGGTGGAATTGGTGAAAAACTGTTTTTT. This translates into CASSQGGIGEKLFF.

CDR3 sequence: CSAPPSGQGPLERYF. The CDR3 bases are TGCAGTGCTCCGCCATCGGGACAGGGGCCTCTCGAGCGGTACTTC. The chain joins TRBV20-1 to TRBJ2-4, with 10 bases identical to TRBD1. CDR3 length: 15 residues. V shed 5 bases, J shed 15 bases, and the junction held 19 bases outside the gene matches. Germline V gives CDR1 DFQATT, CDR2 SNEGSKA (reference sequence).

A few counts support this clonotype. The chain joins TRBV12-3 or TRBV12-4 to TRBJ2-4; D is unresolved. CDR3 length: 11 amino acids. V was trimmed by 6 bases and J by 9 bases, leaving 9 bases between them. The CDR3 loop reads CASSPERIQYF. Here the CDR3 DNA reads TGTGCCAGCAGCCCTGAGCGCATTCAGTACTTC.